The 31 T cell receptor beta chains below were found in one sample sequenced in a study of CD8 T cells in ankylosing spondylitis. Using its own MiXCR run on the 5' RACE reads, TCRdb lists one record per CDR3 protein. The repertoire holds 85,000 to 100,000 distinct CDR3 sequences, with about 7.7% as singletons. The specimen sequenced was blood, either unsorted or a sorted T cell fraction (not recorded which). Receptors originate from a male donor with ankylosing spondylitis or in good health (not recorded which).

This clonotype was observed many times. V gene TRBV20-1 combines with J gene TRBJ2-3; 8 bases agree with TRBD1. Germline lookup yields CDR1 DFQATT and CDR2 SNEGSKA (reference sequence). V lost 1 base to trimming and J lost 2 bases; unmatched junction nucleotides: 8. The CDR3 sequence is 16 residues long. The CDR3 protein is CSARAPQGANTDTQYF. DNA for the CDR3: TGCAGTGCTAGAGCCCCTCAGGGGGCCAACACAGATACGCAGTATTTT.

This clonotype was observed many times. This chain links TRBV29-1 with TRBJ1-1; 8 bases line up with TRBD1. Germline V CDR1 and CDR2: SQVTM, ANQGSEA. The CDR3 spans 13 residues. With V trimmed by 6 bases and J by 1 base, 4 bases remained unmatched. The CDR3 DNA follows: TGCAGCGTGTCACAGGGGGGGAACACTGAAGCTTTCTTT. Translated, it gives CSVSQGGNTEAFF.

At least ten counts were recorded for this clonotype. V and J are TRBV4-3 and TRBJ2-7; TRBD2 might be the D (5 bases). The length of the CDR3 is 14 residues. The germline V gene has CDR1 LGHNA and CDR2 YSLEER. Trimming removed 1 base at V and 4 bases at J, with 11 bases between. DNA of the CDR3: TGCGCCAGCAGCCAAGCAAACAGCGGATACGAGCAGTACTTC. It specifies CASSQANSGYEQYF.

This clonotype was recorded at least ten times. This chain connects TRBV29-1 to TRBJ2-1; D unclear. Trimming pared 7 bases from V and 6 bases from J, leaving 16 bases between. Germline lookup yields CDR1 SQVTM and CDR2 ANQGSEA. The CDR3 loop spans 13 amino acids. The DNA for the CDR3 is TGCAGCGGCCGGGCCTCTGGGCCCAATGAGCAGTTCTTC. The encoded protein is CSGRASGPNEQFF.

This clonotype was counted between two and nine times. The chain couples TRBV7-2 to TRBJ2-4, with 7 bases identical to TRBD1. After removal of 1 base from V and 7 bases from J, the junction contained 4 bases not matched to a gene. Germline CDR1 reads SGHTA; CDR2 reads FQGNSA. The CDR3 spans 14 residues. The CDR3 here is CASSLEGAQNIQYF. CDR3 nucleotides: TGTGCCAGCAGCTTAGAGGGGGCACAGAACATTCAGTACTTC.

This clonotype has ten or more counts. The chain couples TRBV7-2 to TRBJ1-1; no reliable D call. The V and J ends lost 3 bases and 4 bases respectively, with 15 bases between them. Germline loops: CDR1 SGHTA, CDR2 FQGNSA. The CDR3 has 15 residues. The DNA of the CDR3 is TGTGCCAGCAGCTTCCCTTTAGGGAGCGGCACTGAAGCTTTCTTT. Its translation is CASSFPLGSGTEAFF.

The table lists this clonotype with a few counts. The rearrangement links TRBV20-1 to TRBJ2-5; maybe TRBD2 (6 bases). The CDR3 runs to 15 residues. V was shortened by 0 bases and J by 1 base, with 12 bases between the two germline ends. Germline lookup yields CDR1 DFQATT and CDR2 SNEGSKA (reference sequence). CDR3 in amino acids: CSARDLGGRQETQYF. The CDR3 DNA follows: TGCAGTGCTAGAGATCTGGGAGGTCGCCAAGAGACCCAGTACTTC.

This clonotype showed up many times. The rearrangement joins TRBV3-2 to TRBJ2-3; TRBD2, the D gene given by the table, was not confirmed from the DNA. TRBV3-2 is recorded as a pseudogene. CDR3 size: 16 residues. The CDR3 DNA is TGTGCCAGCAGCCCCTTAAGCGGGAGGGCCGCAGATACGCAGTATTTT. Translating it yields CASSPLSGRAADTQYF.

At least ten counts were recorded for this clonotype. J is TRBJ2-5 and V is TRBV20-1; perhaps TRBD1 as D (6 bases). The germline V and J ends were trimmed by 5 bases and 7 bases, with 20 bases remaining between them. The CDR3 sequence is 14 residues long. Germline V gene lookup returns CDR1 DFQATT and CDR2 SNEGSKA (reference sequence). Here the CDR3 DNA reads TGCAGTGCTCTAGGACAGTTTGGGGATGGGACCCAGTACTTC. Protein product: CSALGQFGDGTQYF.

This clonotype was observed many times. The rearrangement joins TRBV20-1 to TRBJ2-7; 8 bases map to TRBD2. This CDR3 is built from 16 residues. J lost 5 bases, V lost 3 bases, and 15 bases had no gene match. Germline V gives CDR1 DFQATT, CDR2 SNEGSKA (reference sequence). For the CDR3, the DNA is TGCAGTGCTAGCCGGTTCGGGGGGGGCTATAACGACGAGCAGTACTTC. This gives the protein CSASRFGGGYNDEQYF.

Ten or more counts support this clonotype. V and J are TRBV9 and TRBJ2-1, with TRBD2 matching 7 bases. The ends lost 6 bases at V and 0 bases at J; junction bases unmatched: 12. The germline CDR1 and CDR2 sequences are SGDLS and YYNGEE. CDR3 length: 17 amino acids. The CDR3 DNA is TGTGCCAGCACCGGGAGGAGTGGGGCCGGCTCCTACAATGAGCAGTTCTTC. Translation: CASTGRSGAGSYNEQFF. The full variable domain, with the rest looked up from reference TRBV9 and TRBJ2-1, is DSGVTQTPKHLITATGQRVTLRCSPRSGDLSVYWYQQSLDQGLQFLIQYYNGEERAKGNILERFSAQQFPDLHSELNLSSLELGDSALYFCASTGRSGAGSYNEQFFGPGTRLTVL.

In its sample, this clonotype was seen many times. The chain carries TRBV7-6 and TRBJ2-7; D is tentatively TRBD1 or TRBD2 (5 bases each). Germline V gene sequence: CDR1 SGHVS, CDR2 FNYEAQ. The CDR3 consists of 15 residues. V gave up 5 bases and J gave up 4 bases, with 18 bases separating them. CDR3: CASSPGTQGGYEQYF. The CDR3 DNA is TGTGCCAGCAGCCCCGGGACCCAGGGTGGATACGAGCAGTACTTC.

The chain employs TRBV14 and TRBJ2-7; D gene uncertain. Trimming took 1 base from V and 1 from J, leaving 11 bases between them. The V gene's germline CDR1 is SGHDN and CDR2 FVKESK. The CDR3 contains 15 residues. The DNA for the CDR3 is TGTGCCAGCAGCCAAGGAGCAGGAAGGTCCTACGAGCAGTACTTC. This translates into CASSQGAGRSYEQYF. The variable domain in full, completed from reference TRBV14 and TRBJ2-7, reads EAGVTQFPSHSVIEKGQTVTLRCDPISGHDNLYWYRRVMGKEIKFLLHFVKESKQDESGMPNNRFLAERTGGTYSTLKVQPAELEDSGVYFCASSQGAGRSYEQYFGPGTRLTVT.

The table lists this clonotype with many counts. The CDR3 DNA sequence: TGCGCCAGCAGCCAAGGACAGAGGGTGAGGGGCTACACCTTC. It is translated as CASSQGQRVRGYTF. The chain joins TRBV4-3 to TRBJ1-2, with D possibly TRBD1 on 5 matching bases. V shed 1 base and J shed 8 bases, with 14 bases lying between them. There are 14 residues in the CDR3. From germline, CDR1 is LGHNA and CDR2 YSLEER.

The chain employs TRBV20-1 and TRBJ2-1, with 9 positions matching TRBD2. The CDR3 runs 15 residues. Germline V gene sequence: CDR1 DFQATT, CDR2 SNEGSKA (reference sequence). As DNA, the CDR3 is TGCATCGCTAGAGATTCACTAGCGGGTTACAATGAGCAGTTCTTC. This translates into CIARDSLAGYNEQFF.

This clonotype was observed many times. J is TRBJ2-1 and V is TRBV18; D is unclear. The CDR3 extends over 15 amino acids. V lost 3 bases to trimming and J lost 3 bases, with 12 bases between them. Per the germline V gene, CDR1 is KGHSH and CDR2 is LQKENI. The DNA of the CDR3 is TGTGCCAGCTCACCCCCGGAGAGAATCTACAATGAGCAGTTCTTC. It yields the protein CASSPPERIYNEQFF.

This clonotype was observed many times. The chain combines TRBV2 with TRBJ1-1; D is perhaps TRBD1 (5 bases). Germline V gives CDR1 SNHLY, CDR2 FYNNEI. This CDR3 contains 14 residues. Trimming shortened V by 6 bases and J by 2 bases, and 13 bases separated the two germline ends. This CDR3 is CASRRQTSNTEAFF. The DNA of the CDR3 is TGTGCCAGCAGGAGACAGACCTCTAACACTGAAGCTTTCTTT.

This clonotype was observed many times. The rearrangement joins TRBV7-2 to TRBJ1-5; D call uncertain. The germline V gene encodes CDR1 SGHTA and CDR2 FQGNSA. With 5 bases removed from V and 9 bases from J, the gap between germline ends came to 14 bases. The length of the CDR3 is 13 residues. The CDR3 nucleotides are TGTGCCAGCAGCCTCCAACACCCTCGGCCCCAGCATTTT. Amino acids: CASSLQHPRPQHF.

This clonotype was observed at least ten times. DNA of the CDR3: TGTGCCAGCAGCTTATTTTTAGGGGAGAGAACCTACGAGCAGTACTTC. It translates to CASSLFLGERTYEQYF. This chain connects TRBV11-2 to TRBJ2-7; D may correspond to TRBD1 or TRBD2 (5 bases each). The V gene lost 2 bases and the J gene lost 2 bases, with 16 bases spanning the gap. CDR1 and CDR2 (germline): SGHAT, FQNNGV. The CDR3 consists of 16 residues. The complete variable domain, with remaining parts taken from reference TRBV11-2 and TRBJ2-7, reads EAGVAQSPRYKIIEKRQSVAFWCNPISGHATLYWYQQILGQGPKLLIQFQNNGVVDDSQLPKDRFSAERLKGVDSTLKIQPAKLEDSAVYLCASSLFLGERTYEQYFGPGTRLTVT.

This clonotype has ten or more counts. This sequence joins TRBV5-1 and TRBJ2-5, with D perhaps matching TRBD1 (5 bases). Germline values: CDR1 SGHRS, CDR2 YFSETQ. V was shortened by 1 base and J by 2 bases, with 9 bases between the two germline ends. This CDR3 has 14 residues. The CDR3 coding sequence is TGCGCCAGCAGCTTGTCAGGGTATCAAGAGACCCAGTACTTC. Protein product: CASSLSGYQETQYF.

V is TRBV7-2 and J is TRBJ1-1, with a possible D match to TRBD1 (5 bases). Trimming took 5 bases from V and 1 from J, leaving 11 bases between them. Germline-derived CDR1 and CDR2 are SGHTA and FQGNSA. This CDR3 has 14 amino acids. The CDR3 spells CASSAAGTNTEAFF. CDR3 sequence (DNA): TGTGCCAGCAGCGCCGCAGGGACGAACACTGAAGCTTTCTTT.

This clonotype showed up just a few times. The CDR3 spells CASSLGRGVKNTEAFF. CDR3 nucleotide sequence: TGTGCCAGCAGCTTAGGGCGAGGGGTTAAGAACACTGAAGCTTTCTTT. The chain carries TRBV7-9 and TRBJ1-1, with D maybe TRBD1 (5 bases). The CDR3 extends over 16 amino acids. Germline lookup yields CDR1 SEHNR and CDR2 FQNEAQ (reference sequence). V was trimmed by 1 base and J by 1 base, leaving 13 bases between them.

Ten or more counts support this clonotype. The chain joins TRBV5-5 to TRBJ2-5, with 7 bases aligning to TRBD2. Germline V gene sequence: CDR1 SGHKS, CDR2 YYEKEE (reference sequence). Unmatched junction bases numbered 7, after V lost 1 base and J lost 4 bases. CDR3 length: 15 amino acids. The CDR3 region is CASSLSWEGIETQYF. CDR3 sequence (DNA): TGTGCCAGCAGCTTGTCGTGGGAGGGAATAGAGACCCAGTACTTC.

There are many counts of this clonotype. CDR3 loop: CASSLAPRQSGGGYTF. Here the CDR3 DNA reads TGTGCCAGCAGCTTAGCCCCAAGGCAGAGTGGGGGTGGCTACACCTTC. This chain connects TRBV7-6 to TRBJ1-2; tentative D call: TRBD1 (5 bases). V was clipped by 0 bases and J by 7 bases, with 18 bases between them. The CDR3 sequence is 16 residues long. Germline loops: CDR1 SGHVS, CDR2 FNYEAQ.

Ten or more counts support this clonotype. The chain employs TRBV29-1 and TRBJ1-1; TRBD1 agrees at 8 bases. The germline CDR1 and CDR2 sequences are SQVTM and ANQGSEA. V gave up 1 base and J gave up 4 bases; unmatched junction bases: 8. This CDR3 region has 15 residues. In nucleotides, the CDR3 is TGCAGCGTTGAAGTGTTAGGGACAGGCCCCACTGAAGCTTTCTTT. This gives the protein CSVEVLGTGPTEAFF.

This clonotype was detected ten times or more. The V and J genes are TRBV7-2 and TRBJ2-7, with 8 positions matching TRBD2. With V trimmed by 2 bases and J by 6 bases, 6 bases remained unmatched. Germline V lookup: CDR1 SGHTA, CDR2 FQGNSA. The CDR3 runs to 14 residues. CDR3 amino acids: CASSLTGGPPEQYF. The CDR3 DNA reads TGTGCCAGCAGCTTAACGGGAGGGCCTCCCGAGCAGTACTTC.

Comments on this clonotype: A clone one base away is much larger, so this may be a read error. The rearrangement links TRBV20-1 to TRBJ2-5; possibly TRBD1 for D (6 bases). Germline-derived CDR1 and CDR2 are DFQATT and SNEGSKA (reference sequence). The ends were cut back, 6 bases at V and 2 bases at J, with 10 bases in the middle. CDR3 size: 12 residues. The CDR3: CSAVTGQETQYF. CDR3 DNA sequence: TGCAGTGCCGTGACAGGACAAGAGACCCAGTACTTC.

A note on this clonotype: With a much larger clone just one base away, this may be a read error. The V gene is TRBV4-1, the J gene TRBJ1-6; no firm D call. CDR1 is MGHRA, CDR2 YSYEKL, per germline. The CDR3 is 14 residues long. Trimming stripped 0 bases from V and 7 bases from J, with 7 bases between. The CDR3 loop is CASSQEAANSPLHF. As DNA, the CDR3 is TGCGCCAGCAGCCAAGAGGCAGCGAATTCACCCCTCCACTTT.

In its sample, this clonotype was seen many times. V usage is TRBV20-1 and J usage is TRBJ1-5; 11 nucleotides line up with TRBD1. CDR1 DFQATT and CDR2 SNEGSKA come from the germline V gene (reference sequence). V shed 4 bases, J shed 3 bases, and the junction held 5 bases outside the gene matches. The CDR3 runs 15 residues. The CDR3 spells CSAKPGQGVNQPQHF. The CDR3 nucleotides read TGCAGTGCTAAACCGGGACAGGGGGTCAATCAGCCCCAGCATTTT.

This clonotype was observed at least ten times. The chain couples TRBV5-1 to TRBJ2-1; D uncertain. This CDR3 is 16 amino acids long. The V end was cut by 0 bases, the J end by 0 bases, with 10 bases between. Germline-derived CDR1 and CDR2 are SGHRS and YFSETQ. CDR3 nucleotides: TGCGCCAGCAGCTTGGCAGGCGGAACCTCCTACAATGAGCAGTTCTTC. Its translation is CASSLAGGTSYNEQFF.

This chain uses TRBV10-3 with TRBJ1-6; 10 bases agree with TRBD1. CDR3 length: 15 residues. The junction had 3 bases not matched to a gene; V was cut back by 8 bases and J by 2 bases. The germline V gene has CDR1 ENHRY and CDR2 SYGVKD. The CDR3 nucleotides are TGTGCCATCGGACAGGGGGAGGCCTATAATTCACCCCTCCACTTT. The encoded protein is CAIGQGEAYNSPLHF.